These 25 T cell receptor beta chains were all obtained from the same sample, sequenced in a study of neurological immune-mediated disorders. TCRdb called the 5' RACE reads again in MiXCR, with one record for every CDR3 protein. The sample carries approximately 50,000 distinct CDR3 sequences, over 9% recorded once. The specimen sequenced was PBMCs. These receptors were taken from a man between 65 and 85 years old with HTLV-1-associated myelopathy (HAM/TSP).

There are many counts of this clonotype. The chain carries TRBV28 and TRBJ1-1, with a possible D match to TRBD1 (6 bases). The germline gives CDR1 MDHEN, CDR2 SYDVKM. The CDR3 has 18 amino acids. Trimming stripped 6 bases from V and 5 bases from J, with 28 bases between. CDR3 region: CASRHAYREEGRGTEAFF. The CDR3 nucleotides are TGTGCCAGCAGACACGCCTACAGGGAAGAGGGTAGGGGTACTGAAGCTTTCTTT.

This clonotype came up many times. The J gene is TRBJ2-1, the V gene TRBV4-3; TRBD2 matches at 7 bases. Germline CDR1 LGHNA, CDR2 YSLEER. Trimming took 1 base from V and 6 from J; bases not matched to a gene: 3. The CDR3 loop spans 14 amino acids. The CDR3 DNA is TGCGCCAGCAGCCAAGTACTAGCGATCAATGAGCAGTTCTTC. Amino acid sequence: CASSQVLAINEQFF.

This clonotype was counted ten times or more. J is TRBJ2-3 and V is TRBV20-1; 11 nucleotides agree with TRBD2. CDR1 is DFQATT and CDR2 is SNEGSKA in the germline V gene (reference sequence). The CDR3 runs to 15 residues. V lost 0 bases, J lost 7 bases, and 6 bases stayed unmatched. The CDR3 sequence: CSARETSGRLYTQYF. The DNA for the CDR3 is TGCAGTGCTAGAGAAACTAGCGGGAGACTGTATACGCAGTATTTT.

This clonotype has at least ten counts. This sequence joins TRBV7-9 and TRBJ2-3; D is unresolved. The CDR3 covers 14 residues. CDR1 and CDR2 from the germline V gene are SEHNR and FQNEAQ (reference sequence). V was pared by 1 base and J by 2 bases, with 7 bases between. DNA of the CDR3: TGTGCCAGCAGCTTAGACGCCCCCACAGATACGCAGTATTTT. As protein: CASSLDAPTDTQYF.

This clonotype was detected many times. This chain connects TRBV2 to TRBJ2-4; D is uncertain. Trimming shortened V by 6 bases and J by 5 bases, and 8 bases separated the two germline ends. Germline V gives CDR1 SNHLY, CDR2 FYNNEI. The CDR3 runs 12 residues. DNA of the CDR3: TGTGCCAGCAGCATTGGTGAAAACATTCAGTACTTC. It translates to CASSIGENIQYF.

This clonotype was seen ten or more times. The genes are TRBV7-9 and TRBJ2-5; a weak D match, TRBD2 (6 bases). The CDR3 covers 14 residues. Per germline, CDR1 SEHNR and CDR2 FQNEAQ (reference sequence). Trimming shortened V by 1 base and J by 5 bases, and 11 bases separated the two germline ends. DNA of the CDR3: TGTGCCAGCAGCTTAGTTCCAGGGAGGGAGACCCAGTACTTC. It encodes CASSLVPGRETQYF.

This chain connects TRBV7-8 to TRBJ1-1; D call uncertain. Germline CDR1 and CDR2: SGHVS and FQNEAQ. The V gene lost 1 base and the J gene lost 2 bases, with 11 bases spanning the gap. This CDR3 is 15 amino acids long. In DNA form, the CDR3 reads TGTGCCAGCAGCTTAGGTTTCAGCCCCAACACTGAAGCTTTCTTT. Its protein product is CASSLGFSPNTEAFF.

This clonotype was observed many times. This chain links TRBV7-2 with TRBJ2-2; 7 nucleotides agree with TRBD2. Per the germline V gene, CDR1 is SGHTA and CDR2 is FQGNSA. This CDR3 is 15 amino acids long. The junction had 5 bases not matched to a gene; V was cut back by 3 bases and J by 4 bases. Written as DNA, the CDR3 is TGTGCCAGCAGCTTGCGGGGGACGGCCACCGGGGAGCTGTTTTTT. It specifies CASSLRGTATGELFF.

This clonotype was observed at least ten times. The gene calls are TRBV20-1 and TRBJ1-1; D not resolved. Germline V gene data show CDR1 as DFQATT and CDR2 as SNEGSKA (reference sequence). Trimming pared 0 bases from V and 1 base from J, leaving 3 bases between. The CDR3 covers 12 residues. CDR3 protein: CSARDPNTEAFF. DNA for the CDR3: TGCAGTGCTAGAGATCCGAACACTGAAGCTTTCTTT.

As for this clonotype: A read error may explain this, as a much larger clone is one base away. The gene calls are TRBV27 and TRBJ1-5, with D tentatively TRBD1 (6 bases). The germline V gene encodes CDR1 MNHEY and CDR2 SMNVEV (reference sequence). This CDR3 has 15 residues. V shed 5 bases and J shed 7 bases, with 18 bases lying between them. In nucleotides, the CDR3 is TGTGCCAGCAGTACCGGACAGTGGGGTTCCCAGCCCCAGCATTTT. It specifies CASSTGQWGSQPQHF.

Notes on this clonotype: Since a much larger clone is just one base distant, this may be a read error. The rearrangement joins TRBV27 to TRBJ1-1; the D is unclear. Per germline, CDR1 MNHEY and CDR2 SMNVEV (reference sequence). The CDR3 runs 14 residues. V lost 10 bases to trimming and J lost 1 base, with 16 bases between them. The CDR3 DNA follows: TGTGCCAACATGAACCGGGGATGGAACACTGAAGCTTTCTTT. The encoded protein is CANMNRGWNTEAFF.

This clonotype has at least ten counts. The chain carries TRBV28 and TRBJ1-3; D is undetermined. This CDR3 region has 14 residues. CDR1 is MDHEN, CDR2 SYDVKM, per germline. V gave up 6 bases and J gave up 4 bases, with 13 bases separating them. The CDR3 nucleotides read TGTGCCAGCAGCTTCGTTAACTCAGGAAACACCATATATTTT. This codes for CASSFVNSGNTIYF.

In its sample, this clonotype was seen many times. The chain employs TRBV20-1 and TRBJ2-5; maybe TRBD2 (5 bases). V shed 1 base and J shed 2 bases, with 5 bases lying between them. This CDR3 is built from 12 residues. Germline V gene data show CDR1 as DFQATT and CDR2 as SNEGSKA (reference sequence). CDR3 DNA sequence: TGCAGTGCTAGAGGGGAGCAAGAGACCCAGTACTTC. As protein: CSARGEQETQYF.

This clonotype was seen many times. This chain connects TRBV6-2 or TRBV6-3 to TRBJ1-5, with D possibly being TRBD1 (5 bases). In germline, CDR1 is MNHEY, CDR2 SVGEGT. V was trimmed by 0 bases and J by 6 bases, leaving 21 bases between them. CDR3 length: 18 amino acids. CDR3 nucleotide sequence: TGTGCCAGCAGTTACTCGAAGTTAGGGGCACAAGGGCTTCAGCCCCAGCATTTT. This translates into CASSYSKLGAQGLQPQHF.

This clonotype was observed a handful of times. The rearrangement links TRBV6-2 or TRBV6-3 to TRBJ1-5; D gene unclear. V lost 6 bases to trimming and J lost 7 bases, with 16 bases between them. There are 14 residues in the CDR3. Germline loops: CDR1 MNHEY, CDR2 SVGEGT. CDR3 nucleotide sequence: TGTGCCAGCAGCCGAATCAAGCGAGTACAGCCCCAGCATTTT. Amino acids: CASSRIKRVQPQHF.

This clonotype was seen at least ten times. V is TRBV5-5 and J is TRBJ2-5; 7 bases are shared with TRBD1. Germline CDR1 is SGHKS and CDR2 is YYEKEE (reference sequence). The CDR3 runs 14 residues. Trimming at V came to 5 bases and at J to 4 bases, leaving 8 bases not matched to a gene. The CDR3 coding sequence is TGTGCCAGCAGTGGACCGGGACAGCTAGAGACCCAGTACTTC. Translating gives CASSGPGQLETQYF.

This clonotype was found many times. The gene calls are TRBV12-3 or TRBV12-4 and TRBJ2-1; the D gene is possibly TRBD2 (6 bases). The CDR3 is 12 amino acids. Trimming shortened V by 6 bases and J by 7 bases, and 10 bases separated the two germline ends. CDR3 residues: CASRVTSNEQFF. The CDR3 nucleotides read TGTGCCAGCAGGGTGACTAGTAATGAGCAGTTCTTC.

Many counts were recorded for this clonotype. V usage is TRBV7-2 and J usage is TRBJ2-1; 8 nucleotides match TRBD2. Germline CDR1 and CDR2: SGHTA and FQGNSA. The CDR3 runs to 15 residues. V dropped 5 bases and J dropped 9; count of bases not matched to a gene: 12. The CDR3 nucleotides read TGTGCCAGCAGCCCCCGCGGGAGGCGGGAGGTTGAGCAGTTCTTC. Its translation: CASSPRGRREVEQFF.

This clonotype was counted between two and nine times. This rearrangement joins TRBV7-9 to TRBJ2-7; D is perhaps TRBD2 (5 bases). Trimming took off 5 bases at V and 0 bases at J, with 14 bases between the two ends. Germline values: CDR1 SEHNR, CDR2 FQNEAQ (reference sequence). The CDR3 spans 15 residues. CDR3 coding DNA: TGTGCCAGCAGCCATACCGCCGGGAACTCCTACGAGCAGTACTTC. Encoded protein: CASSHTAGNSYEQYF.

The J gene is TRBJ2-7, the V gene TRBV6-5, with a weak D call TRBD1 (5 bases). This CDR3 region has 14 residues. From germline, CDR1 is MNHEY and CDR2 SVGAGI. V lost 2 bases, J lost 0 bases, and 8 bases lay in between. CDR3 loop: CASSYTGSSYEQYF. CDR3 in DNA: TGTGCCAGCAGTTACACAGGAAGCTCCTACGAGCAGTACTTC.

This clonotype was observed at least ten times. The chain carries TRBV7-2 and TRBJ2-7; a weak D match, TRBD2 (6 bases). Trimming took 1 base from V and 3 from J, leaving 13 bases between them. This CDR3 contains 15 residues. Germline V gene lookup returns CDR1 SGHTA and CDR2 FQGNSA. CDR3 in DNA: TGTGCCAGCAGCTTAGATGGGGGAGGAGGCTACGAGCAGTACTTC. Protein product: CASSLDGGGGYEQYF.

This clonotype was observed many times. This chain links TRBV7-3 with TRBJ1-1; D is unclear. With 3 bases removed from V and 7 bases from J, the gap between germline ends came to 15 bases. Per germline, CDR1 SGHTA and CDR2 FQGTGA. This CDR3 region has 14 residues. This chain's CDR3 is CASSFGGPPGEAFF. For the CDR3, the DNA is TGTGCCAGCAGCTTCGGAGGTCCGCCTGGTGAAGCTTTCTTT.

The sample holds many counts of this clonotype. The chain employs TRBV6-1 and TRBJ1-5; D ambiguous. This CDR3 contains 13 residues. V lost 10 bases to trimming and J lost 3 bases, with 13 bases between them. Per germline, CDR1 MNHNS and CDR2 SASEGT. CDR3 loop: CATTDGSNQPQHF. CDR3 DNA sequence: TGTGCCACCACGGACGGGTCCAATCAGCCCCAGCATTTT.

This clonotype has at least ten counts. The chain is built from TRBV5-1 and TRBJ2-7; D is perhaps TRBD1 (6 bases). CDR1 and CDR2 from the germline V gene are SGHRS and YFSETQ. The V and J ends lost 4 bases and 0 bases respectively, with 11 bases between them. The CDR3 totals 14 residues. The CDR3 bases are TGCGCCAGCAGCATCTTGACAGGCTCCTACGAGCAGTACTTC. Its protein is CASSILTGSYEQYF. Full variable domain (missing parts from reference TRBV5-1 and TRBJ2-7): KAGVTQTPRYLIKTRGQQVTLSCSPISGHRSVSWYQQTPGQGLQFLFEYFSETQRNKGNFPGRFSGRQFSNSRSEMNVSTLELGDSALYLCASSILTGSYEQYFGPGTRLTVT.

This clonotype has a count of ten or more. The chain is built from TRBV7-8 and TRBJ2-7; 7 positions agree with TRBD1. The V segment lost 5 bases and the J segment 4 bases; nucleotides outside the gene matches: 17. The CDR3 runs to 17 residues. In germline, CDR1 is SGHVS, CDR2 FQNEAQ. For the CDR3, the DNA is TGTGCCAGCAGCATAGGCCGCCCGGACAGGACAGAATACGAGCAGTACTTC. Amino acids: CASSIGRPDRTEYEQYF.